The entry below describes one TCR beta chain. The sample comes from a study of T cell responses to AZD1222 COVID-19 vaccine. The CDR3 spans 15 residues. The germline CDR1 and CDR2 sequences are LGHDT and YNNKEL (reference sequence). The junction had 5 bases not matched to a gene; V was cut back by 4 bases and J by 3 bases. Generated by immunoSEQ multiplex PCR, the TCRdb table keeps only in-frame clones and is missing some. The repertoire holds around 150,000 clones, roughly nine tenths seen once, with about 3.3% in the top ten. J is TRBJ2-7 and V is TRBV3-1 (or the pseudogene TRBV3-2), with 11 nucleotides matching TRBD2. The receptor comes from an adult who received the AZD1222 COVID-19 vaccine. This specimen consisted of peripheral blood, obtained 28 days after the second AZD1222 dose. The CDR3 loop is CASSPTSGANYEQYF. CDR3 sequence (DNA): TGTGCCAGCAGCCCGACTAGCGGGGCCAACTACGAGCAGTACTTC.